These T cell receptor beta chains were read from a single sample in a study of blood T cells in healthy people across ages. Each CDR3 protein is one row after TCRdb ran MiXCR on the 5' RACE reads. The repertoire holds 1.5 million or so distinct CDR3 sequences, with approximately 43% as singletons. Sequencing was carried out using blood. The receptors derive from a young woman in good health. Both conserved end residues are part of each CDR3. The D gene is left open where the match is weak. Not all rows give a size; the values are once, few, many and, for expanded clones, a class.

clone_size: NA; v_call: TRBV29-1; j_call: TRBJ2-7; cdr3_length: 14; d_call: TRBD2; cdr3_aa: CSAATSGVTYEQYF; cdr3_nt: TGCAGCGCTGCGACTAGCGGGGTTACCTACGAGCAGTACTTC
clone_size: few; v_call: TRBV20-1; j_call: TRBJ2-3; cdr3_length: 14; d_call: NA; cdr3_aa: CSASFGITTDTQYF; cdr3_nt: TGCAGTGCTAGTTTCGGGATAACCACAGATACGCAGTATTTT
clone_size: NA; v_call: TRBV14; j_call: TRBJ1-2; cdr3_length: 15; d_call: NA; cdr3_aa: CASSDGTGPIYGYTF; cdr3_nt: TGTGCCAGCAGCGACGGAACAGGGCCGATCTATGGCTACACCTTC
clone_size: NA; v_call: TRBV7-6; j_call: TRBJ1-1; cdr3_length: 16; d_call: TRBD1; cdr3_aa: CASSRDRGRMNTEAFF; cdr3_nt: TGTGCCAGCAGCCGGGACAGGGGGAGGATGAACACTGAAGCTTTCTTT
clone_size: few; v_call: TRBV20-1; j_call: TRBJ2-7; cdr3_length: 14; d_call: NA; cdr3_aa: CSAVQGGKSYEQYF; cdr3_nt: TGCAGTGCCGTGCAGGGGGGGAAGTCCTACGAGCAGTACTTC
clone_size: NA; v_call: TRBV7-2; j_call: TRBJ2-1; cdr3_length: 17; d_call: TRBD2; cdr3_aa: CASSLEAGLAGDNEQFF; cdr3_nt: TGTGCCAGCAGCTTAGAAGCGGGACTAGCGGGGGACAATGAGCAGTTCTTC
clone_size: NA; v_call: TRBV6-6; j_call: TRBJ2-5; cdr3_length: 15; d_call: NA; cdr3_aa: CATRGGDKSRETQYF; cdr3_nt: TGTGCCACACGAGGCGGGGACAAAAGCCGGGAGACCCAGTACTTC
clone_size: few; v_call: TRBV20-1; j_call: TRBJ2-7; cdr3_length: 14; d_call: TRBD2; cdr3_aa: CSAGKAGAYYEQYF; cdr3_nt: TGCAGTGCGGGAAAAGCGGGAGCCTACTACGAGCAGTACTTC
clone_size: few; v_call: TRBV29-1; j_call: TRBJ2-5; cdr3_length: 13; d_call: NA; cdr3_aa: CSARGASSGEQYF; cdr3_nt: TGCAGCGCAAGAGGGGCTAGTTCGGGTGAGCAGTACTTC
clone_size: few; v_call: TRBV20-1; j_call: TRBJ1-6; cdr3_length: 16; d_call: NA; cdr3_aa: CSATPVVSSYNSPLHF; cdr3_nt: TGCAGTGCTACCCCGGTCGTGAGCTCCTATAATTCACCCCTCCACTTT
clone_size: NA; v_call: TRBV4-3; j_call: TRBJ2-7; cdr3_length: 15; d_call: NA; cdr3_aa: CASSQDHRASYEQYF; cdr3_nt: TGCGCCAGCAGCCAAGATCATAGGGCCTCCTACGAGCAGTACTTC
clone_size: NA; v_call: TRBV5-1; j_call: TRBJ1-1; cdr3_length: 15; d_call: NA; cdr3_aa: CASSSFRGRNTEAFF; cdr3_nt: TGCGCCAGCAGCAGTTTCAGGGGAAGGAACACTGAAGCTTTCTTT
clone_size: few; v_call: TRBV27; j_call: TRBJ2-7; cdr3_length: 13; d_call: NA; cdr3_aa: CASRPGVFYEQYF; cdr3_nt: TGTGCCAGCCGACCGGGGGTCTTCTACGAGCAGTACTTC
clone_size: NA; v_call: TRBV19; j_call: TRBJ2-7; cdr3_length: 15; d_call: TRBD1; cdr3_aa: CASSPQGGGIYEQYF; cdr3_nt: TGTGCCAGTAGTCCCCAAGGGGGCGGAATCTACGAGCAGTACTTC
clone_size: NA; v_call: TRBV7-3; j_call: TRBJ2-2; cdr3_length: 17; d_call: NA; cdr3_aa: CASSPIARAGNTGELFF; cdr3_nt: TGTGCCAGCAGCCCGATCGCTAGGGCCGGGAACACCGGGGAGCTGTTTTTT
clone_size: NA; v_call: TRBV27; j_call: TRBJ2-6; cdr3_length: 18; d_call: NA; cdr3_aa: CASSFLLQGTGGANVLTF; cdr3_nt: TGTGCCAGCAGTTTCCTCCTACAGGGGACTGGTGGGGCCAACGTCCTGACTTTC
clone_size: NA; v_call: TRBV12-3/TRBV12-4; j_call: TRBJ1-1; cdr3_length: 13; d_call: NA; cdr3_aa: CASSPFVNTEAFF; cdr3_nt: TGTGCCAGCAGCCCCTTTGTGAACACTGAAGCTTTCTTT
clone_size: NA; v_call: TRBV4-2; j_call: TRBJ1-6; cdr3_length: 16; d_call: NA; cdr3_aa: CASRGRDVDGNSPLHF; cdr3_nt: TGTGCCAGCAGAGGACGGGACGTTGATGGGAATTCACCCCTCCACTTT
clone_size: NA; v_call: TRBV5-5; j_call: TRBJ1-2; cdr3_length: 15; d_call: NA; cdr3_aa: CASSLGEGTSYGYTF; cdr3_nt: TGTGCCAGCAGCCTGGGGGAGGGGACGAGCTATGGCTACACCTTC
clone_size: NA; v_call: TRBV4-2; j_call: TRBJ1-5; cdr3_length: 16; d_call: TRBD1; cdr3_aa: CASSDRGRGDNQPQHF; cdr3_nt: TGTGCCAGCAGCGATAGGGGCAGGGGGGACAATCAGCCCCAGCATTTT
clone_size: NA; v_call: TRBV12-3/TRBV12-4; j_call: TRBJ2-7; cdr3_length: 13; d_call: TRBD2; cdr3_aa: CASSRLGGLEQYF; cdr3_nt: TGTGCCAGCAGCCGATTGGGAGGGCTCGAGCAGTACTTC
clone_size: few; v_call: TRBV29-1; j_call: TRBJ2-7; cdr3_length: 14; d_call: NA; cdr3_aa: CSVEGGAGGYEQYF; cdr3_nt: TGCAGCGTTGAAGGGGGAGCCGGGGGATACGAGCAGTACTTC
clone_size: NA; v_call: TRBV5-1; j_call: TRBJ2-3; cdr3_length: 16; d_call: TRBD2; cdr3_aa: CASSKTSGTSTDTQYF; cdr3_nt: TGCGCCAGCAGCAAGACTAGCGGGACTAGCACAGATACGCAGTATTTT
clone_size: few; v_call: TRBV4-1; j_call: TRBJ2-1; cdr3_length: 15; d_call: TRBD1; cdr3_aa: CASTERRGLYNEQFF; cdr3_nt: TGCGCCAGCACTGAGCGCAGGGGGCTATACAATGAGCAGTTCTTC
clone_size: NA; v_call: TRBV10-3; j_call: TRBJ1-1; cdr3_length: 13; d_call: TRBD1; cdr3_aa: CATGTGGGTEAFF; cdr3_nt: TGTGCCACCGGGACAGGGGGAGGCACTGAAGCTTTCTTT
clone_size: NA; v_call: TRBV6-5; j_call: TRBJ1-6; cdr3_length: 19; d_call: NA; cdr3_aa: CASSYSKGQRSSYNSPLHF; cdr3_nt: TGTGCCAGCAGTTACTCGAAAGGACAGAGAAGCTCCTATAATTCACCCCTCCACTTT
clone_size: NA; v_call: TRBV4-1; j_call: TRBJ2-1; cdr3_length: 15; d_call: TRBD2; cdr3_aa: CASSKPGLAYNEQFF; cdr3_nt: TGCGCCAGCAGCAAGCCGGGACTAGCGTACAATGAGCAGTTCTTC
clone_size: few; v_call: TRBV6-5; j_call: TRBJ2-1; cdr3_length: 14; d_call: NA; cdr3_aa: CASAGTHSYNEQFF; cdr3_nt: TGTGCCAGCGCCGGGACTCACTCCTACAATGAGCAGTTCTTC
clone_size: NA; v_call: TRBV27; j_call: TRBJ2-2; cdr3_length: 15; d_call: NA; cdr3_aa: CASRRSQGNTGELFF; cdr3_nt: TGTGCCAGCCGGCGGTCCCAGGGGAACACCGGGGAGCTGTTTTTT
clone_size: few; v_call: TRBV7-6; j_call: TRBJ2-7; cdr3_length: 15; d_call: TRBD1; cdr3_aa: CASSSSDRGQYEQYF; cdr3_nt: TGTGCCAGCAGCTCGTCTGACAGGGGGCAATACGAGCAGTACTTC
clone_size: NA; v_call: TRBV9; j_call: TRBJ2-1; cdr3_length: 16; d_call: NA; cdr3_aa: CASSVQGKNSYNEQFF; cdr3_nt: TGTGCCAGCAGCGTCCAGGGCAAGAACTCCTACAATGAGCAGTTCTTC
clone_size: many; v_call: TRBV24-1; j_call: TRBJ2-7; cdr3_length: 15; d_call: NA; cdr3_aa: CATSDPRGTYNEQYF; cdr3_nt: TGTGCCACCAGTGATCCCAGGGGAACCTACAATGAGCAGTACTTC
clone_size: few; v_call: TRBV7-2; j_call: TRBJ2-6; cdr3_length: 18; d_call: TRBD1; cdr3_aa: CASSLVTGGVAGANVLTF; cdr3_nt: TGTGCCAGCAGCTTAGTTACAGGGGGCGTTGCTGGGGCCAACGTCCTGACTTTC
clone_size: NA; v_call: TRBV4-2; j_call: TRBJ1-4; cdr3_length: 18; d_call: NA; cdr3_aa: CASSQAAPSGGIGEKLFF; cdr3_nt: TGTGCCAGCAGCCAAGCAGCCCCTTCGGGGGGGATAGGCGAAAAACTGTTTTTT
clone_size: NA; v_call: TRBV2; j_call: TRBJ2-5; cdr3_length: 14; d_call: TRBD2; cdr3_aa: CASRLTSGEETQYF; cdr3_nt: TGTGCCAGCAGACTGACTAGCGGAGAAGAGACCCAGTACTTC
clone_size: NA; v_call: TRBV12-3/TRBV12-4; j_call: TRBJ2-1; cdr3_length: 13; d_call: NA; cdr3_aa: CASSSIAWGKQVF; cdr3_nt: TGTGCCAGCAGTAGCATAGCTTGGGGGAAGCAGGTCTTC
clone_size: NA; v_call: TRBV20-1; j_call: TRBJ2-7; cdr3_length: 12; d_call: NA; cdr3_aa: CSARGWNYEQYF; cdr3_nt: TGCAGTGCTAGAGGGTGGAACTACGAGCAGTACTTC
clone_size: many; v_call: TRBV29-1; j_call: TRBJ2-1; cdr3_length: 16; d_call: NA; cdr3_aa: CSVERGDGPRYNEQFF; cdr3_nt: TGCAGCGTTGAACGAGGAGACGGACCCCGGTACAATGAGCAGTTCTTC
clone_size: few; v_call: TRBV7-8; j_call: TRBJ2-1; cdr3_length: 15; d_call: TRBD2; cdr3_aa: CASSLLRTSSNEQFF; cdr3_nt: TGTGCTAGCAGCCTACTAAGGACTAGCAGTAATGAGCAGTTCTTC
clone_size: few; v_call: TRBV9; j_call: TRBJ2-5; cdr3_length: 16; d_call: NA; cdr3_aa: CASSLGGGQNFGEQYF; cdr3_nt: TGTGCCAGCAGCCTCGGGGGCGGGCAAAATTTCGGGGAGCAGTACTTC